The entry below gives a single TCR beta chain sequence along with its context. The data are from a study of shared clonotypes between healthy human individuals. About the study: The donor group consisted of two women and three men, aged 18 to 49.

Sequencing used immunoSEQ multiplex PCR; TCRdb keeps in-frame clones, though not all of them. Altogether some 350,000 clones are present, around 74% being singletons, with the ten largest covering about 9.4%. The TCR originated in a man under 40 in good health. Sequencing was done on a sample of memory CD4+ T cells sorted from blood. As to subset: CD45RA-negative fraction.

The CDR3 reads CASSLAIAGGNYGRNEQFF. The CDR3 DNA is TGCGCCAGCAGCTTGGCCATAGCGGGAGGGAATTATGGCCGCAATGAGCAGTTCTTC. The chain has TRBV5-1 and TRBJ2-1; 11 nucleotides align to TRBD2. Germline-derived CDR1 and CDR2 are SGHRS and YFSETQ. V was pared by 0 bases and J by 6 bases, with 14 bases of the junction left unmatched. There are 19 residues in the CDR3.